This T cell receptor beta chain was obtained from a study of patients and donors after allogeneic stem cell transplantation. This CDR3 spans 15 amino acids. Germline V gene lookup returns CDR1 SGHRS and CDR2 YFSETQ. Trimming pared 1 base from V and 3 bases from J, leaving 13 bases between. TCRdb fed the RT-PCR reads into MiXCR, producing one record per CDR3 protein. This table holds some 960,000 distinct CDR3 sequences, under 20% found once. This clonotype was detected only a few times. The sequenced sample was blood, either unsorted or a sorted T cell fraction (not recorded which). The TCR originated in a human donor who was either an allogeneic HSCT recipient or a stem cell or donor lymphocyte infusion donor (not recorded which). It is not recorded whose cells these are; they may come from a transplant donor. The chain has TRBV5-1 and TRBJ1-1, with D hard to call. This CDR3 is CASSLRVVGYTEAFF. CDR3 nucleotides: TGCGCCAGCAGCTTGAGGGTTGTGGGGTACACTGAAGCTTTCTTT. Drawing the rest from reference TRBV5-1 and TRBJ1-1, the complete variable domain is KAGVTQTPRYLIKTRGQQVTLSCSPISGHRSVSWYQQTPGQGLQFLFEYFSETQRNKGNFPGRFSGRQFSNSRSEMNVSTLELGDSALYLCASSLRVVGYTEAFFGQGTRLTVV.